This T cell receptor beta chain was recorded in a study of T cell responses to AZD1222 COVID-19 vaccine. Study observations and caveats: Baseline serostatus was positive in only six AZD1222 recipients. Regions 160-218 and 743-854 dominated among vaccine-associated CD4 TCRs spanning spike.

Here immunoSEQ multiplex PCR was the method, and the copy in TCRdb shows in-frame clones only, minus some. The data contain about 120,000 clones, 75% to 95% of them singletons. Points on this clone: Its specificity is not known.

Trimming cost V 1 base and J 3 bases, with 10 bases left between them. Germline CDR1 and CDR2: SGHAT and FQNNGV. CDR3 length: 14 residues. The clonotype originates from an adult in good health. The chain couples TRBV11-2 to TRBJ2-7; D is tentatively TRBD1 or TRBD2 (6 bases each). Source: peripheral blood, taken on day 0 of AZD1222 vaccination. The CDR3 DNA reads as TGTGCCAGCAGCTTAGTGGGGGGCGGCTACGAGCAGTACTTC. Translating it yields CASSLVGGGYEQYF. Full variable domain (rest looked up from reference TRBV11-2 and TRBJ2-7): EAGVAQSPRYKIIEKRQSVAFWCNPISGHATLYWYQQILGQGPKLLIQFQNNGVVDDSQLPKDRFSAERLKGVDSTLKIQPAKLEDSAVYLCASSLVGGGYEQYFGPGTRLTVT.